This T cell receptor beta chain was captured in a study of cytomegalovirus exposure and HLA in healthy donors. PCR was performed using 60 Vbeta and 13 Jbeta primers. The assay was immunoSEQ multiplex PCR, and TCRdb's table has in-frame clones only and misses some. The table shows 64,000 or so clones, with 70% to 80% occurring only once. Details on this clone: What it recognizes is unknown.

Findings of the study overall: A later analysis reported that several of the most significant clusters appeared to be linked to common viral pathogens, among them Epstein-Barr virus. More clonal expansion characterized HLA-associated TCR beta chains than equally common others in a later analysis. A likely sequencing artifact accounted for one observed cluster of highly shared sequence variants.

CDR3 size: 14 residues. CDR1 is MNHNS and CDR2 is SASEGT in the germline V gene. The V gene end was trimmed by 2 bases and the J gene end by 6 bases; junction bases not matched to a gene: 4. Sequenced sample: PBMCs. J is TRBJ2-3 and V is TRBV6-1; 8 nucleotides agree with TRBD2. The TCR comes from a woman aged 45-59 years in good health and CMV-seropositive. CDR3 residues: CASSEQAGVDTQYF. The CDR3 nucleotides are TGTGCCAGCAGTGAACAAGCGGGAGTGGATACGCAGTATTTT.